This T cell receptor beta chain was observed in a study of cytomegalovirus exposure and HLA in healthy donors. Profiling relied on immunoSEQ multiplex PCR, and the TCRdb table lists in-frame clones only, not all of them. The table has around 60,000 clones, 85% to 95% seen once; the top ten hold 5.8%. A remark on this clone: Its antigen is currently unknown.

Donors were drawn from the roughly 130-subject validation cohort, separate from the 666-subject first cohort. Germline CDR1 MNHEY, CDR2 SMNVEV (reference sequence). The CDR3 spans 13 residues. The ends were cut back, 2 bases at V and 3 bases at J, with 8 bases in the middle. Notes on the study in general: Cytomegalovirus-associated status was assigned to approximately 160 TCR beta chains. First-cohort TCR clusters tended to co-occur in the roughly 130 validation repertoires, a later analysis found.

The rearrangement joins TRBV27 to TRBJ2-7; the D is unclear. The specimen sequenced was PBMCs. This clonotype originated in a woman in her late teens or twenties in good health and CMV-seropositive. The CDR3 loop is CASSLGRFYEQYF. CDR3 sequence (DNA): TGTGCCAGCAGTTTAGGCAGGTTCTACGAGCAGTACTTC.